One and the same sample provided the 24 T cell receptor beta chains below, sequenced in a study of T cell responses to AZD1222 COVID-19 vaccine. TCRdb's table, derived via immunoSEQ multiplex PCR, lists solely in-frame clones and lacks some. The sample lists nearly 110,000 clones; about nine tenths were seen once. The sequences come from peripheral blood, collected on day 0 of AZD1222 vaccination. The source is an adult in good health.

The chain is built from TRBV19 and TRBJ2-1; D possibly corresponds to TRBD1 (5 bases). The length of the CDR3 is 14 residues. V lost 5 bases, J lost 3 bases, and 11 bases lay in between. Germline V gene sequence: CDR1 LNHDA, CDR2 SQIVND (reference sequence). In DNA, the CDR3 is TGTGCCAGTAGTTCTCCAGGGATCTACAATGAGCAGTTCTTC. It codes for CASSSPGIYNEQFF.

This clone turned up a few times. This chain connects TRBV30 to TRBJ2-2; D not resolved. Germline CDR1 and CDR2: GTSNPN and SVGIG (reference sequence). Trimming left V 7 bases short and J 6 bases short, with 12 bases between. The CDR3 spans 12 residues. In nucleotides, the CDR3 is TGTGCCTTGGGTCCGTGGGCCGGGGAGCTGTTTTTT. Protein sequence: CALGPWAGELFF.

The chain joins TRBV19 to TRBJ2-3; possibly TRBD1 for D (6 bases). The CDR3 extends over 14 amino acids. V was pared by 8 bases and J by 2 bases, with 14 bases between. Looked up from germline, CDR1 is LNHDA and CDR2 is SQIVND (reference sequence). Here the CDR3 DNA reads TGTGCCAGTTCCAGGGACACTAACACAGATACGCAGTATTTT. This translates into CASSRDTNTDTQYF.

This chain's CDR3 is CASSVVPTGILIYNEQFF. The CDR3 nucleotides are TGTGCCAGCAGCGTAGTTCCGACAGGAATCCTCATTTACAATGAGCAGTTCTTC. This rearrangement joins TRBV9 to TRBJ2-1; D is perhaps TRBD1 (6 bases). Looked up from germline, CDR1 is SGDLS and CDR2 is YYNGEE. The CDR3 loop spans 18 amino acids. V gave up 0 bases and J gave up 4 bases, with 20 bases separating them.

The chain uses TRBV9 and TRBJ2-1; D gene unclear. The CDR3 length is 11 residues. V lost 0 bases and J lost 8, with 3 bases in between. Per the germline V gene, CDR1 is SGDLS and CDR2 is YYNGEE. This CDR3 reads CASSVGYEQFF. In DNA, the CDR3 is TGTGCCAGCAGCGTAGGGTATGAGCAGTTCTTC.

This chain uses TRBV21-1 with TRBJ2-7; no DNA check was done on the table's D call, TRBD1. TRBV21-1 is designated a pseudogene. The CDR3 contains 18 residues. CDR3 in amino acids: CASSKAAGDRGPSYEQYF. CDR3 nucleotide sequence: TGTGCCAGCAGCAAAGCTGCCGGGGACAGGGGACCATCCTACGAGCAGTACTTC.

V usage is TRBV9 and J usage is TRBJ2-5; tentatively, D is TRBD2 (5 bases). The CDR3 is 13 residues long. V was trimmed by 3 bases and J by 3 bases, leaving 9 bases between them. CDR1 SGDLS and CDR2 YYNGEE come from the germline V gene. The CDR3 nucleotides are TGTGCCAGCAGCGGGACTCCTAAAGAGACCCAGTACTTC. This sequence encodes CASSGTPKETQYF.

The rearrangement uses TRBV7-9 and TRBJ1-5; no reliable D call. The germline CDR1 and CDR2 sequences are SEHNR and FQNEAQ (reference sequence). V dropped 5 bases and J dropped 7 bases, with 18 bases sitting between them. The CDR3 spans 15 residues. Here the CDR3 reads CASSGSGEVGQPQHF. CDR3 nucleotides: TGTGCCAGCAGCGGGAGCGGGGAGGTAGGGCAGCCCCAGCATTTT.

The chain is built from TRBV5-5 and TRBJ1-6, with 9 bases fitting TRBD1. V was pared by 4 bases and J by 18 bases, with 11 bases of the junction left unmatched. Germline V gives CDR1 SGHKS, CDR2 YYEKEE (reference sequence). The CDR3 is 13 residues long. The CDR3 bases are TGTGCCAGCAGCGTACTTGGGACAGGGAGGTGCCACTTT. Protein sequence: CASSVLGTGRCHF.

DNA of the CDR3: TGTGCCAGCCTTGGGGGCAGGGGCAACTATGGCTACACCTTC. Encoded protein: CASLGGRGNYGYTF. This chain links TRBV2 with TRBJ1-2; tentative D call: TRBD1 (6 bases). This CDR3 region has 14 residues. Between the trimmed V and J ends, which lost 8 bases and 2 bases, there was a span of 15 bases. In germline, CDR1 is SNHLY, CDR2 FYNNEI.

The CDR3 spells CASSLVGGATEAFF. The CDR3 bases are TGCGCCAGCAGCTTGGTCGGTGGGGCCACGGAAGCTTTCTTT. The chain carries TRBV5-1 and TRBJ1-1; tentative D call: TRBD1 (5 bases). Looked up from germline, CDR1 is SGHRS and CDR2 is YFSETQ. Trimming cost V 0 bases and J 8 bases, with 14 bases left between them. This CDR3 has 14 residues.

V and J are TRBV5-4 and TRBJ2-3, with unresolved D. Between the trimmed V and J ends, which lost 4 bases and 3 bases, there was a span of 9 bases. The germline gives CDR1 SGHNT, CDR2 YYREEE (reference sequence). The CDR3 length is 13 residues. The CDR3 coding sequence is TGTGCCAGCAGCACCCCCGGGACAGATACGCAGTATTTT. Protein: CASSTPGTDTQYF.

The CDR3, as DNA: TGTGCCAGCAGTTCGGACGTAGTTCGAGTGTACTTC. Amino acids: CASSSDVVRVYF. This chain links TRBV6-6 with TRBJ2-7; D uncertain. The germline V and J ends were trimmed by 4 bases and 12 bases, with 16 bases remaining between them. Germline CDR1 MNHNY, CDR2 SVGAGI (reference sequence). The CDR3 extends over 12 amino acids.

The rearrangement uses TRBV5-1 and TRBJ2-1, with D possibly being TRBD1 (6 bases). Germline loops: CDR1 SGHRS, CDR2 YFSETQ. The germline V and J ends were trimmed by 0 bases and 4 bases, with 11 bases remaining between them. This CDR3 has 15 residues. The CDR3 loop reads CASSLVDSVYNEQFF. CDR3 in DNA: TGCGCCAGCAGCTTGGTGGACAGTGTGTACAATGAGCAGTTCTTC.

On this clone itself: The sample has other DNA sequences that encode this CDR3 too. The chain joins TRBV28 to TRBJ2-7; the D gene is possibly TRBD2 (5 bases). There are 16 residues in the CDR3. V was pared by 3 bases and J by 1 base, with 16 bases between. Per germline, CDR1 MDHEN and CDR2 SYDVKM. In DNA, the CDR3 is TGTGCCAGCAGTTTCCGCAGGACGGGATCGTCCTACGAGCAGTACTTC. This sequence encodes CASSFRRTGSSYEQYF. Full variable domain (remainder filled in from reference TRBV28 and TRBJ2-7): DVKVTQSSRYLVKRTGEKVFLECVQDMDHENMFWYRQDPGLGLRLIYFSYDVKMKEKGDIPEGYSVSREKKERFSLILESASTNQTSMYLCASSFRRTGSSYEQYFGPGTRLTVT.

This chain links TRBV2 with TRBJ2-2, with a possible D match to TRBD2 (6 bases). V lost 8 bases and J 2 bases, leaving 18 bases between the germline ends. The CDR3 covers 16 residues. The germline V gene encodes CDR1 SNHLY and CDR2 FYNNEI. CDR3 residues: CASSFGGGKNTGELFF. CDR3 in DNA: TGTGCCAGCTCGTTCGGCGGCGGGAAAAACACCGGGGAGCTGTTTTTT.

The rearrangement links TRBV13 to TRBJ2-7; 9 positions match TRBD2. The V segment lost 3 bases and the J segment 0 bases; nucleotides outside the gene matches: 0. Germline V gives CDR1 PRHDT, CDR2 FYEKMQ (reference sequence). This CDR3 region has 14 residues. Here the CDR3 DNA reads TGTGCCAGCAGCTTTAGCGGGAGCTCCTACGAGCAGTACTTC. It yields the protein CASSFSGSSYEQYF. Variable domain in full (rest from reference TRBV13 and TRBJ2-7): AAGVIQSPRHLIKEKRETATLKCYPIPRHDTVYWYQQGPGQDPQFLISFYEKMQSDKGSIPDRFSAQQFSDYHSELNMSSLELGDSALYFCASSFSGSSYEQYFGPGTRLTVT.

The chain carries TRBV7-2 and TRBJ2-5, with a tentative D call TRBD2 (5 bases). The CDR3 is 15 residues long. V was clipped by 5 bases and J by 4 bases, with 17 bases between them. The V gene's germline CDR1 is SGHTA and CDR2 FQGNSA. The CDR3 coding sequence is TGTGCCAGCAGCATTCATGGGTCTGCGGGAGAGACCCAGTACTTC. It translates to CASSIHGSAGETQYF.

This clone was counted once. This sequence joins TRBV12-3 or TRBV12-4 and TRBJ1-5; D remains ambiguous. This CDR3 spans 13 amino acids. Trimming stripped 2 bases from V and 4 bases from J, with 6 bases between. CDR3: CASSLLPNQPQHF. The CDR3, as DNA: TGTGCCAGCAGTTTACTCCCAAATCAGCCCCAGCATTTT.

The V and J genes are TRBV19 and TRBJ1-5; D is undetermined. Deletions cut 4 bases from V and 7 bases from J, with 20 bases between. Germline V gene data show CDR1 as LNHDA and CDR2 as SQIVND (reference sequence). The CDR3 has 16 residues. CDR3 region: CASSTQDRNTGQPQHF. The CDR3 DNA sequence: TGTGCCAGTAGTACCCAGGACCGAAATACGGGCCAGCCCCAGCATTTT.

V is TRBV6-9 and J is TRBJ1-6; 9 bases map to TRBD1. The CDR3 length is 14 residues. The V gene end was trimmed by 4 bases and the J gene end by 5 bases; junction bases not matched to a gene: 0. CDR1 MNHGY and CDR2 SVAAGI come from the germline V gene. The CDR3 DNA follows: TGTGCCAGCAGTTGGACAGGGGATAATTCACCCCTCCACTTT. Its translation: CASSWTGDNSPLHF.

The chain joins TRBV5-1 to TRBJ2-2; weak D call: TRBD2 (5 bases). CDR3 size: 14 residues. Germline loops: CDR1 SGHRS, CDR2 YFSETQ. With 2 bases removed from V and 3 bases from J, the gap between germline ends came to 8 bases. In nucleotides, the CDR3 is TGCGCCAGCAGCTTTAGCGCCTACACCGGGGAGCTGTTTTTT. It specifies CASSFSAYTGELFF.

The chain combines TRBV7-3 with TRBJ2-3; 8 bases are a match to TRBD1. CDR1 is SGHTA and CDR2 is FQGTGA in the germline V gene. V lost 1 base, J lost 3 bases, and 6 bases stayed unmatched. CDR3 length equals 16 residues. CDR3 nucleotides: TGTGCCAGCAGCTTAAATGGCAGGGGGCCGACAGATACGCAGTATTTT. This codes for CASSLNGRGPTDTQYF.

The chain has TRBV20-1 and TRBJ2-3, with D uncertain. V lost 6 bases and J lost 5, with 9 bases in between. Germline values: CDR1 DFQATT, CDR2 SNEGSKA (reference sequence). The CDR3 contains 11 residues. CDR3 nucleotides: TGCAGTGCAACGAGAGTAGATACGCAGTATTTT. Translated: CSATRVDTQYF.